This T cell receptor beta chain was retrieved from a study of beta chain features in type 1 diabetes. Study context: Patients were similar to healthy donors in age and gender (as well as in cell yields). Regarding the study as a whole: A greater similarity of naive, central memory and Treg TCRB repertoires was seen among patients than among healthy donors. There were fewer insertions and more deletions at the VDJ junctions of type 1 diabetes patients.

This clone was detected only a few times. The antigen is unknown. The whole isolated RNA underwent reverse transcription, so sequencing captured expressed TCRB transcripts. About 3.57 million reads were obtained on average from naive, central memory and regulatory T cell samples. TCRdb's table, derived via immunoSEQ multiplex PCR, lists solely in-frame clones and lacks some. The table shows about 360,000 clones, with approximately 12% occurring only once. Germline CDR1 is DFQATT and CDR2 is SNEGSKA (reference sequence). The CDR3 loop spans 11 amino acids. V gave up 6 bases and J gave up 5 bases, with 10 bases separating them.

This clonotype was sampled from a man aged 18-30 years in good health. The chain carries TRBV20-1 and TRBJ2-5; possible D gene TRBD1, 6 bases. The sequencing sample was made of naive CD4+ T cells from blood. The CDR3: CSAETGETQYF. Here the CDR3 DNA reads TGCAGTGCCGAAACAGGGGAGACCCAGTACTTC.